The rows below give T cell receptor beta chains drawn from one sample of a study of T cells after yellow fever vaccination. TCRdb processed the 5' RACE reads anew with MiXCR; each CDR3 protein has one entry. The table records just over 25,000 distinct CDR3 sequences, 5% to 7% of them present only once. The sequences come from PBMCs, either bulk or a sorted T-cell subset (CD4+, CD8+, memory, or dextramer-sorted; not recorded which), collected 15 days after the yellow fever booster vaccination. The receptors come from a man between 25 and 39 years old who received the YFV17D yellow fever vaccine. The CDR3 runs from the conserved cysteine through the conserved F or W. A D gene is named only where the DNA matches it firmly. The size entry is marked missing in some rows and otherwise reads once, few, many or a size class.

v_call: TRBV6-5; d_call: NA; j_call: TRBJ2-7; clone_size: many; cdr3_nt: TGTGCCAGCAGTTCGGGAAACTCCTACGAGCAGTACTTC; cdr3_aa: CASSSGNSYEQYF
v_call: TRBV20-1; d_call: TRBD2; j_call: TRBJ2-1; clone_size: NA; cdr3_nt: TGCTGTGCTAGTGCCCAGGCGGGAGTTTCGTATGAGCAGTTCTTC; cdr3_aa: CCASAQAGVSYEQFF
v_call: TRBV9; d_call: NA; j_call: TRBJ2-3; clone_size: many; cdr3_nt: TGTGCCAGCAGCGCCGGGACCCCGGGGACGGATACGCAGTATTTT; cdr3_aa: CASSAGTPGTDTQYF
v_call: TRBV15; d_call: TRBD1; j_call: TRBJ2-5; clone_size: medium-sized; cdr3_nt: TGTGCCACCAGCAGAGATGCGGAGACAGGGGAGACCCAGTACTTC; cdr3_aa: CATSRDAETGETQYF
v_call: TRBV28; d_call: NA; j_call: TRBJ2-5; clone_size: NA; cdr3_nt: TGTGCCAGCAGCGAAGGCAGGGTCATCCCATCTGAGACCCAGTACTTC; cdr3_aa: CASSEGRVIPSETQYF
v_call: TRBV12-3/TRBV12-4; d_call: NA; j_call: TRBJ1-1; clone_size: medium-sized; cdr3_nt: TGTGCCAGCAGTTTAGGGGAGGGGCTCAGAGGGAACACTGAAGCTTTCTTT; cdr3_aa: CASSLGEGLRGNTEAFF
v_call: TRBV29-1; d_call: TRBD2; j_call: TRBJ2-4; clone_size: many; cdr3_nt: TGCAGCGTTGAGTTACTAGCGGGAGTCAACATTCAGTACTTC; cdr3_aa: CSVELLAGVNIQYF
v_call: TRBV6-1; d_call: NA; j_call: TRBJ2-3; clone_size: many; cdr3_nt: TGTGCCAGCAGTCAGGACCTAAATGGGGATACGCAGTATTTT; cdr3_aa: CASSQDLNGDTQYF
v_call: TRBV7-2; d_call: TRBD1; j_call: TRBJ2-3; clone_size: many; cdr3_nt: TGTGCCAGCAGCCAGGACAGGCCTGGGGCAGATACGCAGTATTTT; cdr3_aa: CASSQDRPGADTQYF
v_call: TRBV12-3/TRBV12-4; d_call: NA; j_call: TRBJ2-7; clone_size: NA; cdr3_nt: TGTGCCAGCACCGCTGGGGCTAGCCCAAGCTACGAGCAGTACTTC; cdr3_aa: CASTAGASPSYEQYF
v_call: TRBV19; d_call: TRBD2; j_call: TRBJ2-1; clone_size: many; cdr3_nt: TGTGCCAGTAGTTCGTGGACTAGCGAGTCCTACAATGAGCAGTTCTTC; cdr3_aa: CASSSWTSESYNEQFF
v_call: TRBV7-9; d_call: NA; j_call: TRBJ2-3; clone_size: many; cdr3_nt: TGTGCCAGCAGCTTAAGGAGTTTTACCACAGATACGCAGTATTTT; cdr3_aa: CASSLRSFTTDTQYF
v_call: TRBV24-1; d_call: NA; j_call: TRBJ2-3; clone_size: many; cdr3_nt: TGTGCCACCAGTGGCGACCCTAGTAAATCCCCTACAGATACGCAGTATTTT; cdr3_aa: CATSGDPSKSPTDTQYF
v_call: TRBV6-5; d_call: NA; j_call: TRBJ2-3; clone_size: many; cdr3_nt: TGTGCCAGCAGTTACTCTCCTGCCGGAACAACAGATACGCAGTATTTT; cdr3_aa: CASSYSPAGTTDTQYF
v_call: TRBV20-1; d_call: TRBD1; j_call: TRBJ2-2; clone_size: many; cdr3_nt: TGCAGTGCTAGAGATCTGGGGACAGGGGCTACCGGGGAGCTGTTTTTT; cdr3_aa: CSARDLGTGATGELFF
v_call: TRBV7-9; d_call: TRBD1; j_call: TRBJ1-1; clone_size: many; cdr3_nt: TGTGCCAGCAGCTCGGGACAGGGGACGGAAGCTTTCTTT; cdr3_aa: CASSSGQGTEAFF
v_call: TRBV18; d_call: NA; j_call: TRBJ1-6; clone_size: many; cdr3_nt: TGTGCCAGCTCACCCAACCGAGATAATTCACCCCTCCACTTT; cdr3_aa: CASSPNRDNSPLHF
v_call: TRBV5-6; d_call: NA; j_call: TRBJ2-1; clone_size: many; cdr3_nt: TGTGCCAGCAGCGCCTACCGGGAGAGCTCCTACAATGAGCAGTTCTTC; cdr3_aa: CASSAYRESSYNEQFF
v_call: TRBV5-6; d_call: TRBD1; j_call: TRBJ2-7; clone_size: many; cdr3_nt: TGTGCCAGCAGGGGGGACAGGGGGGGATCCGAGCAGTACTTC; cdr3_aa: CASRGDRGGSEQYF
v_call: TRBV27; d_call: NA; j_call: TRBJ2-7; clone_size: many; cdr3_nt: TGTGCCAGCAGTTTACGGGCCCAACGGGCCTACGAGCAGTACTTC; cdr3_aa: CASSLRAQRAYEQYF
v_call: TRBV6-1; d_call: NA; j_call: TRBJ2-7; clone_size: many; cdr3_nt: TGTGCCAGCAGTGAACAGGGGACGTCCTACGAGCAGTACTTC; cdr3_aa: CASSEQGTSYEQYF
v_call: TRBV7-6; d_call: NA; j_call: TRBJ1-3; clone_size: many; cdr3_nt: TGTGCCAGCAGCTTATCCGGGGTGGGAAACACCATATATTTT; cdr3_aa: CASSLSGVGNTIYF
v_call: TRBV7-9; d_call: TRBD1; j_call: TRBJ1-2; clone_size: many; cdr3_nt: TGTGCCAGCAGCTTACAGACAGGGAACTATGGCTACACCTTC; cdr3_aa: CASSLQTGNYGYTF
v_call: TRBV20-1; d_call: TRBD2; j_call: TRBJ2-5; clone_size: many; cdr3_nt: TGCAGTGCTCGGACTAGCACCCAAGAGACCCAGTACTTC; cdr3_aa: CSARTSTQETQYF
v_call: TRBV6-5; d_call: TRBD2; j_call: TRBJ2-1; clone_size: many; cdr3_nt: TGTGCCAGCAGTTACACCCCCAATTCCGGCGGGAGTGGGAATGAGCAGTTCTTC; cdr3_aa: CASSYTPNSGGSGNEQFF
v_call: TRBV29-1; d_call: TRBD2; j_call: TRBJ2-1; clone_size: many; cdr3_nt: TGCAGCGTGCGGGGTTCAGGAGCGGGAGTTGGGTTCTTC; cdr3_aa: CSVRGSGAGVGFF
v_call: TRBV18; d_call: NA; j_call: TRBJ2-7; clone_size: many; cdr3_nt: TGTGCCAGCTCTCCTGGGGGGACCTACGAGCAGTACTTC; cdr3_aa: CASSPGGTYEQYF
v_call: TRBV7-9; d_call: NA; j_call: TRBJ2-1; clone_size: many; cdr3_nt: TGTGCCAGCAGCCCACGGATGTCTTACAATGAGCAGTTCTTC; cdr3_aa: CASSPRMSYNEQFF
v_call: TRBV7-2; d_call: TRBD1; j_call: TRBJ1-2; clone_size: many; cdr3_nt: TGTGCCAGCAGCACCCAACAGGGGCCGTATGGCTACACCTTC; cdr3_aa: CASSTQQGPYGYTF
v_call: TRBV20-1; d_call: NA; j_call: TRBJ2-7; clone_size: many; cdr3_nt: TGCAGTGCTAGAGATCCGGGCATGAACGAGCAGTACTTC; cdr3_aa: CSARDPGMNEQYF
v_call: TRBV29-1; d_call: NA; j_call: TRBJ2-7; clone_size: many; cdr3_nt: TGCAGCGCCCTGGACGTAACCTACGAGCAGTACTTC; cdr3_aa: CSALDVTYEQYF
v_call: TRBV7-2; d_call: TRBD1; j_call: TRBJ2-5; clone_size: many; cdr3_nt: TGTGCCAGCAGCTTTCGACAGGGTCGGGAGACCCAGTACTTC; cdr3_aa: CASSFRQGRETQYF